The 18 T cell receptor beta chains below were found in one sample sequenced in a study of Graves' ophthalmopathy and Graves' hyperthyroidism (dated by TCRdb to the late 2010s). The listed sequencing device is Illumina HiSeq 2000. For repertoire sequencing, the TCR beta CDR3 regions were amplified from RNA transcripts. A first-round RT-PCR used HTBI primers with the Qiagen OneStep RT-PCR kit, followed by a second-round multiplex PCR, size selection and purification. TCRdb trimmed public reads at Q25 via fastp, called clones via MiXCR and kept in-frame beta chains. Under each unique CDR3 protein, matching rows form one entry showing the most common genes and DNA. The sample records about 500,000 distinct CDR3 sequences, under 45% of which are singletons. The ten largest clones represent 3.5% to 4.5% of the sample. The specimen was peripheral blood or thyroid tissue (not recorded which). These receptors were obtained from an adult man with Graves' hyperthyroidism.

The chain carries TRBV6-5 and TRBJ1-3; no definite D call. Deletions cut 5 bases from V and 8 bases from J, with 28 bases between. Per the germline V gene, CDR1 is MNHEY and CDR2 is SVGAGI. This CDR3 has 18 amino acids. The CDR3: CASSEIGRPKENEDTIYF. The CDR3 coding sequence is TGTGCCAGCAGTGAAATAGGACGGCCTAAGGAGAATGAAGACACCATATATTTT.

Of note for this clonotype: Without the conserved terminal phenylalanine or tryptophan, this CDR3 likely stems from a read error. No DNA is shown, since the ends of the CDR3 on it are uncertain; the CDR3 is the one TCRdb lists. The J gene is TRBJ2-5, the V gene TRBV14; no DNA check was done on the table's D call, TRBD1. The CDR3 is made up of 17 amino acids, end residues included. CDR1 and CDR2 from the germline V gene are SGHDN and FVKESK. The chain's CDR3 is CASSQGPQGVRGYTFGS.

This clonotype came up many times. The junction departs from germline at one end; a sequencing error may be responsible. V gene TRBV20-1 combines with J gene TRBJ2-5; 8 bases are shared with TRBD2. The CDR3 is made up of 13 amino acids. The germline CDR1 and CDR2 sequences are DFQATT and SNEGSKA (reference sequence). CDR3 protein: CSATLAGQEAQYF. CDR3 DNA sequence: TGCAGTGCTACCTTAGCGGGACAAGAGGCCCAGTACTTC.

The chain couples TRBV9 to TRBJ2-5; TRBD2 agrees at 8 bases. V was pared by 3 bases and J by 3 bases, with 4 bases of the junction left unmatched. From germline, CDR1 is SGDLS and CDR2 YYNGEE. The CDR3 contains 14 residues. CDR3 coding DNA: TGTGCCAGCAGCGGTAGCGGGGCGGAAGAGACCCAGTACTTC. Translation: CASSGSGAEETQYF.

J is TRBJ1-1 and V is TRBV5-1; no clear D gene. With 0 bases removed from V and 14 bases from J, the gap between germline ends came to 20 bases. Germline loops: CDR1 SGHRS, CDR2 YFSETQ. This CDR3 is built from 14 residues. CDR3 bases: TGCGCCAGCAGCTTGGGCGTAGTGAACACTGGAGCCTTCTTT. Protein product: CASSLGVVNTGAFF.

In DNA form, the CDR3 reads TGCAGTGCTAATCCGGACAGAGAAGAGACCCAGTACTTC. Protein sequence: CSANPDREETQYF. The chain employs TRBV20-1 and TRBJ2-5; D is perhaps TRBD1 (6 bases). From germline, CDR1 is DFQATT and CDR2 SNEGSKA (reference sequence). V was shortened by 4 bases and J by 3 bases, with 12 bases between the two germline ends. The CDR3 runs to 13 residues.

The chain couples TRBV5-6 to TRBJ1-2; no firm D call. The length of the CDR3 is 12 residues. The germline CDR1 and CDR2 sequences are SGHDT and YYEEEE. Trimming shortened V by 1 base and J by 7 bases, and 8 bases separated the two germline ends. CDR3 loop: CASSLLISGYTF. DNA of the CDR3: TGTGCCAGCAGCTTGTTGATTAGTGGCTACACCTTC.

The J gene is TRBJ1-5, the V gene TRBV5-1, with D possibly TRBD1 on 5 matching bases. This CDR3 has 16 residues. The V gene's germline CDR1 is SGHRS and CDR2 YFSETQ. The V gene lost 5 bases and the J gene lost 1 base, with 16 bases spanning the gap. The CDR3: CASSVQGSLSNQPQHF. The DNA of the CDR3 is TGCGCCAGCAGTGTGCAGGGTTCCTTAAGCAATCAGCCCCAGCATTTT.

This clonotype has more than one count but fewer than ten. The V gene is TRBV19, the J gene TRBJ1-1, with 7 bases identical to TRBD1. Germline values: CDR1 LNHDA, CDR2 SQIVND (reference sequence). This CDR3 has 17 residues. Trimming removed 4 bases from V and 4 bases from J; junction bases left unmatched: 15. CDR3 region: CASSKNRGFTPGTEAFF. Written as DNA, the CDR3 is TGTGCCAGTAGTAAAAACAGGGGATTTACCCCGGGCACTGAAGCTTTCTTT.

This clonotype appeared a single time. V is TRBV27 and J is TRBJ2-7, with 11 bases identical to TRBD2. The V gene end was trimmed by 5 bases and the J gene end by 0 bases; junction bases not matched to a gene: 6. The CDR3 spans 16 residues. Germline-derived CDR1 and CDR2 are MNHEY and SMNVEV (reference sequence). CDR3 in DNA: TGTGCCAGCAGTGGCCACCTAGCGGGGGGCTCCTACGAGCAGTACTTC. The encoded protein is CASSGHLAGGSYEQYF.

This clonotype was detected ten times or more. J is TRBJ2-7 and V is TRBV6-1; 9 nucleotides align to TRBD1. The CDR3 spans 14 residues. Germline CDR1 and CDR2: MNHNS and SASEGT. The V and J ends lost 7 bases and 4 bases, in that order; junction bases with no gene match: 8. CDR3 coding DNA: TGTGCCAGCATCCCTGGGACAGGGTGGTACGAGCAGTACTTC. Protein: CASIPGTGWYEQYF.

This clonotype has ten or more counts. V and J are TRBV29-1 and TRBJ1-2; the match to TRBD1 covers 8 bases. V lost 6 bases and J lost 0; bases outside the gene matches: 3. The CDR3 length is 13 residues. The germline CDR1 and CDR2 sequences are SQVTM and ANQGSEA. This CDR3 reads CSVAGQANYGYTF. The CDR3 bases are TGCAGCGTCGCGGGACAGGCTAACTATGGCTACACCTTC.

In this sample, this clonotype turned up many times. The rearrangement joins TRBV28 to TRBJ2-5; tentative D call: TRBD1 (6 bases). There are 15 residues in the CDR3. V lost 6 bases and J lost 5, with 19 bases in between. The V gene's germline CDR1 is MDHEN and CDR2 SYDVKM. CDR3 sequence: CASSPGTSGLETQYF. CDR3 nucleotide sequence: TGTGCCAGCAGCCCCGGGACATCAGGTCTTGAGACCCAGTACTTC.

In this sample, this clonotype turned up many times. The chain employs TRBV11-2 and TRBJ2-5; the match to TRBD2 covers 13 bases. Germline V gene sequence: CDR1 SGHAT, CDR2 FQNNGV. After removal of 1 base from V and 4 bases from J, the junction contained 3 bases not matched to a gene. The CDR3 spans 16 residues. The CDR3 is CASSLVGTSGVETQYF. The CDR3 bases are TGTGCCAGCAGCTTAGTAGGGACTAGCGGGGTAGAGACCCAGTACTTC.

This clonotype was found many times. The chain carries TRBV10-3 and TRBJ1-3; TRBD1 is a possible D gene (5 bases). The CDR3 loop spans 14 amino acids. Trimming stripped 2 bases from V and 3 bases from J, with 8 bases between. CDR1 and CDR2 (germline): ENHRY, SYGVKD. The DNA for the CDR3 is TGTGCCATCAGTGAGGGGGGAAATGGAAACACCATATATTTT. It translates to CAISEGGNGNTIYF.

The V and J genes are TRBV12-5 and TRBJ1-5, with D maybe TRBD1 (6 bases). The CDR3 has 16 residues. Germline V gene data show CDR1 as LGHNT and CDR2 as FRNRAP. CDR3 residues: CASSLGVGGRSDTQHF. CDR3 sequence (DNA): TGTGCCAGCAGTTTGGGGGTCGGGGGGCGGTCAGATACGCAGCATTTT.

The sample holds many counts of this clonotype. At one of its ends the junction is not consistent with the germline gene, which may arise from a read error. This sequence joins TRBV5-1 and TRBJ2-5; D gene unclear. The CDR3 is made up of 11 amino acids. Germline V CDR1 and CDR2: SGHRS, YFSETQ. CDR3 sequence: CASSTQETQYF. The CDR3 DNA is TGTGCCAGCAGCACCCAAGAGACCCAGTACTTC.

This clonotype has a count of ten or more. The chain has TRBV6-1 and TRBJ1-5; no firm D call. Germline CDR1 is MNHNS and CDR2 is SASEGT. Trimming stripped 4 bases from V and 0 bases from J, with 16 bases between. The CDR3 has 17 residues. The CDR3: CASSVPVNPISNQPQHF. Here the CDR3 DNA reads TGTGCCAGCAGTGTTCCCGTAAACCCTATTAGCAATCAGCCCCAGCATTTT.